This T cell receptor beta chain was retrieved from a study of follicular helper T cells after annual influenza vaccination. Here immunoSEQ multiplex PCR was the method, and the copy in TCRdb shows in-frame clones only, minus some. The sample consists of about 10,000 clones, around four fifths of them appearing once. The CDR3 runs to 16 residues. V lost 5 bases to trimming and J lost 4 bases, with 18 bases between them. Germline lookup yields CDR1 SGHTA and CDR2 FQGNSA. Time point defined: 2015-2016 season, 7 days after influenza vaccination. The TCR sequence derives from an adult who received the influenza vaccine. The rearrangement uses TRBV7-2 and TRBJ1-3; D call uncertain. The sequenced sample was CXCR5- memory CD4+ T cells sorted from blood, obtained 7 days after influenza vaccination. The CDR3 nucleotides are TGTGCCAGCAGCCTGGACTTTGTGGGCGCGGGAAACACCATATATTTT. It yields the protein CASSLDFVGAGNTIYF. Using reference TRBV7-2 and TRBJ1-3 for the parts outside the CDR3, the full variable domain is GAGVSQSPSNKVTEKGKDVELRCDPISGHTALYWYRQSLGQGLEFLIYFQGNSAPDKSGLPSDRFSAERTGGSVSTLTIQRTQQEDSAVYLCASSLDFVGAGNTIYFGEGSWLTVV.